This T cell receptor (beta chain) was identified during a study of control samples from healthy donors and cancer patients. Trimming removed 2 bases from V and 0 bases from J, with 14 bases in between. The V gene's germline CDR1 is LNHNV and CDR2 YYDKDF (reference sequence). The CDR3 loop spans 18 amino acids. Clones were sequenced by immunoSEQ multiplex PCR, and TCRdb holds only the in-frame ones, with some missing. The sample includes over 80,000 clones, 90% to 95% of them seen just once. The source of this sequence is a man aged 25 to 40 in good health. The chain combines TRBV15 with TRBJ1-6, with D possibly TRBD1 on 5 matching bases. The sample consisted of blood. In nucleotides, the CDR3 is TGTGCCACCAGCAGAACCGGGGCCCTAAGCTCCTATAATTCACCCCTCCACTTT. Translation gives CATSRTGALSSYNSPLHF.